The 25 T cell receptor beta chains below come from one sample, sequenced in a study of T-cell memory formation after mild COVID-19. TCRdb independently ran MiXCR on the 5' RACE reads; one entry per CDR3 protein. The repertoire has approximately 480,000 distinct CDR3 sequences, 18% of them found once; the top ten carry 10% to 15%. What was sequenced was PBMCs or a T cell subset sorted from them (not recorded which). The receptors shown here come from an adult woman who had mild COVID-19 (a few samples of this study predate the infection). Cell type and time point are not known.

V usage is TRBV6-5 and J usage is TRBJ1-3; TRBD1 is a possible D gene (5 bases). Trimming shortened V by 6 bases and J by 8 bases, and 17 bases separated the two germline ends. This CDR3 has 14 amino acids. Germline assignment: CDR1 MNHEY and CDR2 SVGAGI. The CDR3 loop is CASRFRVSVDTIYF. The DNA for the CDR3 is TGTGCCAGCAGATTCAGGGTCTCGGTGGACACCATATATTTT.

This clonotype showed up just a few times. V gene TRBV6-2 or TRBV6-3 combines with J gene TRBJ2-5, with a weak D call TRBD2 (6 bases). The CDR3 runs to 15 residues. Trimming removed 2 bases from V and 4 bases from J, with 14 bases in between. Germline-derived CDR1 and CDR2 are MNHEY and SVGEGT. CDR3 residues: CASSYSAGTGETQYF. The CDR3, as DNA: TGTGCCAGCAGTTACAGCGCGGGGACGGGAGAGACCCAGTACTTC.

The CDR3 is CASSRMDSSLSYEQYF. In DNA form, the CDR3 reads TGTGCCAGCAGCCGAATGGACAGCTCCCTTTCCTACGAGCAGTACTTC. The rearrangement joins TRBV7-9 to TRBJ2-7; a weak D match, TRBD1 (6 bases). Germline lookup yields CDR1 SEHNR and CDR2 FQNEAQ (reference sequence). The V and J ends lost 5 bases and 1 base respectively, with 18 bases between them. CDR3 length equals 16 residues.

The chain is built from TRBV3-1 and TRBJ2-7; D is possibly TRBD1 (5 bases). Germline V CDR1 and CDR2: LGHDT, YNNKEL (reference sequence). The V end lost 1 base, the J end lost 5 bases, and 9 bases lay between the germline ends. The CDR3 runs 13 residues. The CDR3 here is CASSQGEGDEQYF. The CDR3 bases are TGTGCCAGCAGCCAAGGGGAAGGGGACGAGCAGTACTTC.

This clonotype is termed medium-sized. This chain links TRBV3-1 with TRBJ2-5; 8 positions agree with TRBD2. Per germline, CDR1 LGHDT and CDR2 YNNKEL (reference sequence). V lost 6 bases to trimming and J lost 2 bases; unmatched junction nucleotides: 14. This CDR3 has 17 residues. The CDR3 nucleotides are TGTGCCAGCAGTCTCAACTCATTAAGCGGGGGACAAGAGACCCAGTACTTC. Protein: CASSLNSLSGGQETQYF.

V and J are TRBV20-1 and TRBJ2-7, with 9 bases lining up with TRBD2. CDR1 DFQATT and CDR2 SNEGSKA come from the germline V gene (reference sequence). The CDR3 totals 14 residues. Trimming at V came to 6 bases and at J to 0 bases, leaving 6 bases not matched to a gene. The CDR3 loop is CSAKGLAHSYEQYF. The CDR3 DNA follows: TGCAGTGCAAAAGGACTAGCGCACTCCTACGAGCAGTACTTC.

The rearrangement uses TRBV9 and TRBJ2-1; D assignment may be TRBD1 or TRBD2 (5 bases each). V dropped 0 bases and J dropped 5 bases, with 12 bases sitting between them. CDR3 length: 15 residues. The germline gives CDR1 SGDLS, CDR2 YYNGEE. The CDR3 DNA reads as TGTGCCAGCAGCGTAGGAGAGAGGGGTGACAATGAGCAGTTCTTC. It yields the protein CASSVGERGDNEQFF.

This clonotype was seen a few times. The rearrangement joins TRBV5-8 to TRBJ2-2; D uncertain. Germline values: CDR1 SGHTS, CDR2 YDEGEE. The CDR3 is made up of 15 amino acids. V was pared by 3 bases and J by 0 bases, with 9 bases between. This CDR3 is CASSSLGSNTGELFF. In DNA form, the CDR3 reads TGTGCCAGCAGCTCCCTAGGGTCGAACACCGGGGAGCTGTTTTTT.

There are a few counts of this clonotype. The V and J genes are TRBV12-3 or TRBV12-4 and TRBJ2-1; no reliable D call. The CDR3 spans 15 residues. V was clipped by 1 base and J by 0 bases, with 7 bases between them. The CDR3 DNA sequence: TGTGCCAGCAGTTTAGGAAGTTACTCCTACAATGAGCAGTTCTTC. It specifies CASSLGSYSYNEQFF.

In DNA form, the CDR3 reads TGTGCCACCAGCAGAGCCGGGACTAGCGGGAGAAATGAGCAGTTCTTC. The encoded protein is CATSRAGTSGRNEQFF. This chain links TRBV15 with TRBJ2-1; 14 nucleotides match TRBD2. The CDR3 extends over 16 amino acids. V lost 1 base and J lost 7; bases outside the gene matches: 3. Germline assignment: CDR1 LNHNV and CDR2 YYDKDF (reference sequence).

In DNA form, the CDR3 reads TGTGCCTCCACGGATCGGGGGTCAAGTAGCACAGATACGCAGTATTTT. It encodes CASTDRGSSSTDTQYF. The chain couples TRBV6-2 or TRBV6-3 to TRBJ2-3; possible D gene TRBD2, 6 bases. Trimming took 11 bases from V and 0 from J, leaving 21 bases between them. Germline CDR1 and CDR2: MNHEY and SVGEGT. The CDR3 has 16 residues.

This clonotype was seen more than once but under ten times. The chain joins TRBV6-4 to TRBJ2-4; D possibly corresponds to TRBD1 (8 bases). The CDR3 runs 13 residues. Deletions cut 6 bases from V and 9 bases from J, with 15 bases between. Germline V gives CDR1 MRHNA, CDR2 SNTAGT. DNA for the CDR3: TGTGCCAGCAGCGACAGGGGCGGGGGCATTCAGTACTTC. This sequence encodes CASSDRGGGIQYF.

The rearrangement links TRBV11-3 to TRBJ2-1, with D possibly matching TRBD1 (7 bases). Trimming shortened V by 5 bases and J by 10 bases, and 18 bases separated the two germline ends. Looked up from germline, CDR1 is SGHNT and CDR2 is YENEEA. CDR3 length equals 14 residues. Here the CDR3 reads CASSPRGAGGEQFF. The DNA of the CDR3 is TGTGCCAGCAGCCCCAGAGGGGCAGGGGGGGAGCAGTTCTTC.

The chain is built from TRBV5-1 and TRBJ2-2; 7 positions agree with TRBD1. Germline lookup yields CDR1 SGHRS and CDR2 YFSETQ. The V segment lost 4 bases and the J segment 4 bases; nucleotides outside the gene matches: 7. The CDR3 spans 15 residues. CDR3 DNA: TGCGCCAGCAGCCCCTCCCCAGGGGGCACCGGGGAGCTGTTTTTT. It specifies CASSPSPGGTGELFF.

This clonotype appeared a few times. The J gene is TRBJ2-1, the V gene TRBV20-1; no clear D gene. Germline V gene lookup returns CDR1 DFQATT and CDR2 SNEGSKA (reference sequence). Trimming left V 0 bases short and J 6 bases short, with 9 bases between. CDR3 length: 13 residues. CDR3 in DNA: TGCAGTGCTAGAGATCCCCAGCCCAATGAGCAGTTCTTC. Residues: CSARDPQPNEQFF.

V gene TRBV29-1 combines with J gene TRBJ2-7; the match to TRBD2 covers 7 bases. V gave up 0 bases and J gave up 5 bases; unmatched junction bases: 10. Germline V gives CDR1 SQVTM, CDR2 ANQGSEA. The CDR3 loop spans 15 amino acids. CDR3 sequence: CSVEEGISSGHEQYF. The CDR3 DNA reads TGCAGCGTTGAAGAGGGTATTAGTAGCGGGCACGAGCAGTACTTC.

This clonotype appeared a few times. The gene calls are TRBV7-9 and TRBJ1-1; D might be TRBD1 (5 bases). Germline V gene data show CDR1 as SEHNR and CDR2 as FQNEAQ (reference sequence). The CDR3 is made up of 12 amino acids. V was trimmed by 8 bases and J by 1 base, leaving 8 bases between them. Here the CDR3 DNA reads TGTGCCAGCCTTACAGGGAACACTGAAGCTTTCTTT. This encodes CASLTGNTEAFF.

The chain combines TRBV5-6 with TRBJ1-6, with 9 bases matching TRBD1. The germline V gene has CDR1 SGHDT and CDR2 YYEEEE. V trimming: 4 bases; J trimming: 7 bases; junction bases outside the gene matches: 6. This CDR3 is 15 amino acids long. The CDR3 region is CASSGQGRGNSPLHF. The DNA of the CDR3 is TGTGCCAGCAGCGGACAGGGGAGGGGGAATTCACCCCTCCACTTT.

The chain joins TRBV6-5 to TRBJ2-1, with TRBD2 matching over 13 bases. The CDR3 is 14 residues long. Trimming took 2 bases from V and 9 from J; bases not matched to a gene: 1. Germline-derived CDR1 and CDR2 are MNHEY and SVGAGI. The CDR3, as DNA: TGTGCCAGCAGTTACGGACTAGCGGGAGCTGAGCAGTTCTTC. This sequence encodes CASSYGLAGAEQFF.

This clonotype showed up just a few times. The chain uses TRBV4-3 and TRBJ2-1; 7 bases agree with TRBD2. This CDR3 has 15 amino acids. Unmatched junction bases numbered 4, after V lost 2 bases and J lost 3 bases. Germline V gene sequence: CDR1 LGHNA, CDR2 YSLEER. This CDR3 reads CASSQSREVYNEQFF. The CDR3 nucleotides read TGCGCCAGCAGCCAATCACGGGAGGTCTACAATGAGCAGTTCTTC.

In its sample, this clonotype was seen a few times. The gene calls are TRBV20-1 and TRBJ2-1, with D perhaps matching TRBD1 or TRBD2 (6 bases each). The CDR3 consists of 12 residues. Germline values: CDR1 DFQATT, CDR2 SNEGSKA (reference sequence). V was trimmed by 2 bases and J by 11 bases, leaving 13 bases between them. The CDR3 loop is CSARMRGAQQFF. The CDR3 nucleotides are TGCAGTGCTAGAATGAGGGGGGCCCAGCAGTTCTTC.

The chain employs TRBV27 and TRBJ2-2; the D is unclear. Trimming took off 8 bases at V and 4 bases at J, with 11 bases between the two ends. The CDR3 runs 13 residues. In germline, CDR1 is MNHEY, CDR2 SMNVEV (reference sequence). The CDR3 sequence is CASGVFGTGELFF. CDR3 sequence (DNA): TGTGCCAGCGGAGTCTTCGGCACCGGGGAGCTGTTTTTT.

In its sample, this clonotype was seen a few times. The gene calls are TRBV25-1 and TRBJ2-2; D gene uncertain. The CDR3 spans 16 residues. The germline V gene encodes CDR1 MGHDK and CDR2 SYGVNS. V was shortened by 1 base and J by 1 base, with 10 bases between the two germline ends. CDR3 amino acids: CASSELSTGNTGELFF. CDR3 sequence (DNA): TGTGCCAGCAGTGAATTGAGCACGGGGAACACCGGGGAGCTGTTTTTT.

This clonotype was detected only a few times. The J gene is TRBJ2-3, the V gene TRBV12-3 or TRBV12-4; 7 bases map to TRBD2. The J segment lost 7 bases and the V segment lost 1 base, leaving 2 bases of the junction unmatched. This CDR3 has 13 residues. CDR3 DNA sequence: TGTGCCAGCAGTTTAGGGACTAGGAATACGCAGTATTTT. As protein: CASSLGTRNTQYF.

This clonotype has at least ten counts. The chain links TRBV5-5 to TRBJ2-3, with 10 bases lining up with TRBD1. The CDR3 has 16 amino acids. Trimming cost V 2 bases and J 1 base; bases outside gene matches: 4. Germline CDR1 SGHKS, CDR2 YYEKEE (reference sequence). The CDR3 DNA is TGTGCCAGCAGCTTACCCGGGACAGGGGGCACAGATACGCAGTATTTT. Its protein is CASSLPGTGGTDTQYF.